This T cell receptor (beta chain) was identified in a study of vaccination effects on CD4 cells after COVID-19. The study, taken as a whole, reports: Both infection-induced and vaccine-induced clones contracted markedly at late post-vaccination timepoints.

Notes on this clone: Its antigen is currently unknown.

Method: immunoSEQ multiplex PCR; TCRdb's copy keeps in-frame clones and lacks some. The sample has about 73,000 clones, 65% to 80% seen once; the top ten hold about 2%. Trimming removed 10 bases at V and 3 bases at J, with 19 bases between. Germline V CDR1 and CDR2: ENHRY, SYGVKD. This CDR3 is built from 14 residues. Upon completion of 10 days in culture, CD4+ T cells were isolated. All participants had two doses of either the BNT162b2 or mRNA-1273 vaccine. The healthy vaccine recipients, who had no prior SARS-CoV-2 infection, showed negative nucleocapsid antibodies. The authors exchanged half the medium for IL-2 medium on days 3 and 7.

Sequences were derived from CD4+ T cells from PBMCs cultured without peptide, sampled after COVID-19 vaccination. The sequence derives from a human donor who received a COVID-19 vaccine. V and J are TRBV10-3 and TRBJ2-7; weak D call: TRBD1 (6 bases). The CDR3 coding sequence is TGTGCCACCATAGCCGGGCCCAGGGGCTACGAGCAGTACGTC. It yields the protein CATIAGPRGYEQYV.